The sequence of this TCR beta chain was determined in a study of blood T cell repertoires in COVID-19. Study at large: There were acute and convalescent COVID-19 samples, and they came from the United States, Italy and Spain. T cells, B-cell-depleted T cells, or PBMCs supplied cDNA or gDNA.

This clone was seen just once. How the authors handled the data: Counts of nucleated cells, estimated from reference gene primer amplification, were obtained. Profiled with immunoSEQ multiplex PCR; TCRdb holds only in-frame clones, not every one. D and trimming were read from the DNA, whereas the V and J calls and clone size are those reported in that table. Seen here are around 30,000 clones, 80% to 95% observed once, and the top ten hold roughly a fifth. V was pared by 5 bases and J by 2 bases, with 10 bases of the junction left unmatched. Germline V gives CDR1 MDHEN, CDR2 SYDVKM. The CDR3 has 16 residues.

Sequenced sample: peripheral blood. This sequence joins TRBV28 and TRBJ1-1; 8 bases are shared with TRBD1. This sequence was found in a man older than 75 with acute or convalescent COVID-19. The CDR3 spells CASSPGQGRVNTEAFF. CDR3 bases: TGTGCCAGCAGTCCCGGACAGGGAAGGGTTAACACTGAAGCTTTCTTT.